This passage covers 25 T cell receptor beta chains from one sample sequenced in a study of T cells in Graves' hyperthyroidism and ophthalmopathy. Amplified TCR beta CDR3 regions came from RNA transcripts. Researchers ran a first-round RT-PCR on the TCR CDR3 using the HTBI primer set. TCRdb reprocessed the multiplex PCR reads via MiXCR and lists one record per CDR3 protein. The data hold 300,000 to 400,000 distinct CDR3 sequences, with less than 20% observed a single time. Sample: blood. Source of these receptors: a man aged 18 to 35 with Graves' ophthalmopathy.

The chain employs TRBV14 and TRBJ2-7, with 15 bases fitting TRBD2. CDR3 length: 17 amino acids. V lost 4 bases and J lost 3; bases outside the gene matches: 7. Germline lookup yields CDR1 SGHDN and CDR2 FVKESK. The CDR3 spells CASSRPGTSGGIYEQYF. CDR3 sequence (DNA): TGTGCCAGCAGCCGACCTGGGACTAGCGGGGGGATCTACGAGCAGTACTTC.

This clonotype was recorded a few times. The V gene is TRBV6-1, the J gene TRBJ2-7; no clear D. V lost 1 base and J lost 2, with 15 bases in between. CDR3 length: 16 amino acids. CDR1 is MNHNS and CDR2 is SASEGT in the germline V gene. The DNA for the CDR3 is TGTGCCAGCAGTGAAGTGGTTATAGGGCCCCCCTACGAGCAGTACTTC. Protein product: CASSEVVIGPPYEQYF.

This clonotype appeared many times. The chain recombines TRBV20-1 with TRBJ1-2; the D is unclear. The CDR3 spans 12 residues. V shed 1 base and J shed 1 base, with 4 bases lying between them. Per germline, CDR1 DFQATT and CDR2 SNEGSKA (reference sequence). DNA for the CDR3: TGCAGTGCTAGAGGCGGTAACTATGGCTACACCTTC. Translated, it gives CSARGGNYGYTF.

This clonotype was recorded at least ten times. The chain carries TRBV27 and TRBJ1-5; D remains ambiguous. Per the germline V gene, CDR1 is MNHEY and CDR2 is SMNVEV (reference sequence). V shed 5 bases and J shed 0 bases, with 11 bases lying between them. The CDR3 runs 15 residues. CDR3 in DNA: TGTGCCAGCAGTCCAGAACAGTATAGCAATCAGCCCCAGCATTTT. It codes for CASSPEQYSNQPQHF.

In its sample, this clonotype was seen once. The chain carries TRBV6-1 and TRBJ1-1; the D gene is possibly TRBD1 (5 bases). Germline CDR1 MNHNS, CDR2 SASEGT. V was pared by 7 bases and J by 4 bases, with 19 bases between. The CDR3 is 15 amino acids. The CDR3 sequence: CASTERISGSTEAFF. CDR3 coding DNA: TGTGCCAGCACCGAGAGGATTTCAGGGAGCACTGAAGCTTTCTTT.

This sequence joins TRBV2 and TRBJ2-1; possibly TRBD2 for D (7 bases). The CDR3 runs to 15 residues. Trimming shortened V by 4 bases and J by 4 bases, and 14 bases separated the two germline ends. CDR1 SNHLY and CDR2 FYNNEI come from the germline V gene. CDR3 in amino acids: CASSVGGAGYNEQFF. In nucleotides, the CDR3 is TGTGCCAGCAGTGTAGGGGGGGCCGGGTACAATGAGCAGTTCTTC.

This clonotype came up many times. This chain links TRBV20-1 with TRBJ2-5; a weak D match, TRBD1 (5 bases). V was trimmed by 0 bases and J by 4 bases, leaving 18 bases between them. CDR1 is DFQATT and CDR2 is SNEGSKA in the germline V gene (reference sequence). CDR3 length: 16 amino acids. The CDR3 spells CSARDWIGVDRETQYF. CDR3 bases: TGCAGTGCTAGAGATTGGATAGGGGTCGATCGAGAGACCCAGTACTTC.

This clonotype appeared many times. J is TRBJ2-2 and V is TRBV7-9; unclear D gene. With 5 bases removed from V and 7 bases from J, the gap between germline ends came to 20 bases. The CDR3 is 16 amino acids. Germline CDR1 and CDR2: SEHNR and FQNEAQ (reference sequence). CDR3 region: CASSPQPPEGSGELFF. Written as DNA, the CDR3 is TGTGCCAGCAGCCCGCAGCCGCCAGAAGGTAGCGGGGAGCTGTTTTTT.

The CDR3: CASSLSGRVSTDTQYF. The CDR3 DNA sequence: TGTGCCAGCAGCCTTAGCGGGAGGGTTTCCACAGATACGCAGTATTTT. V and J are TRBV7-2 and TRBJ2-3, with 11 positions matching TRBD2. CDR3 length: 16 amino acids. With 5 bases clipped from V and 2 bases from J, the junction kept 6 bases outside the gene matches. CDR1 is SGHTA, CDR2 FQGNSA, per germline.

This clonotype was seen many times. The J gene is TRBJ1-1, the V gene TRBV18; D is unclear. CDR3 size: 13 residues. Germline V gene lookup returns CDR1 KGHSH and CDR2 LQKENI. The V gene lost 6 bases and the J gene lost 3 bases, with 11 bases spanning the gap. CDR3 DNA sequence: TGTGCCAGCTCGCCCCTCGTGGACACTGAAGCTTTCTTT. Protein product: CASSPLVDTEAFF. Looking up the rest from reference TRBV18 and TRBJ1-1 gives the full variable domain: NAGVMQNPRHLVRRRGQEARLRCSPMKGHSHVYWYRQLPEEGLKFMVYLQKENIIDESGMPKERFSAEFPKEGPSILRIQQVVRGDSAAYFCASSPLVDTEAFFGQGTRLTVV.

Ten or more counts support this clonotype. The V and J genes are TRBV2 and TRBJ1-4, with 9 bases identical to TRBD1. The CDR3 consists of 15 residues. V shed 6 bases and J 0 bases; nucleotides not matched to a gene: 2. CDR1 is SNHLY and CDR2 is FYNNEI in the germline V gene. The CDR3 DNA reads TGTGCCAGCAGAGGACAGGGGACAACTAATGAAAAACTGTTTTTT. Its protein product is CASRGQGTTNEKLFF.

This clonotype was detected a few times. This rearrangement joins TRBV6-5 to TRBJ1-3; D gene unclear. Trimming left V 0 bases short and J 0 bases short, with 6 bases between. This CDR3 comprises 15 residues. The germline CDR1 and CDR2 sequences are MNHEY and SVGAGI. The CDR3 nucleotides are TGTGCCAGCAGTTACTCGGGCCTCTCTGGAAACACCATATATTTT. Amino acid sequence: CASSYSGLSGNTIYF.

This clonotype was counted ten times or more. The rearrangement joins TRBV6-1 to TRBJ1-1; D gene unclear. V lost 7 bases to trimming and J lost 3 bases, with 36 bases between them. The V gene's germline CDR1 is MNHNS and CDR2 SASEGT. The CDR3 loop spans 21 amino acids. The CDR3 region has the DNA TGTGCCAGCACCAACGGGGAACAGTACTCCCTTCTCCGGCTCGCCGACACTGAAGCTTTCTTT. The encoded protein is CASTNGEQYSLLRLADTEAFF.

V usage is TRBV14 and J usage is TRBJ1-5, with 8 nucleotides matching TRBD1. CDR3 size: 19 residues. V shed 2 bases and J 0 bases; nucleotides not matched to a gene: 12. Germline CDR1 SGHDN, CDR2 FVKESK. CDR3 bases: TGTGCCAGCAGCCAAAGGGAGGCGGACAGGGATCATAGCAATCAGCCCCAGCATTTT. As protein: CASSQREADRDHSNQPQHF.

The rearrangement links TRBV10-2 to TRBJ1-5; TRBD1 matches at 7 bases. The CDR3 extends over 15 amino acids. Germline V gene data show CDR1 as WSHSY and CDR2 as SAAADI. The junction had 4 bases not matched to a gene; V was cut back by 5 bases and J by 0 bases. DNA of the CDR3: TGCGCCAGCAGTCCGGACAGGATTAGCAATCAGCCCCAGCATTTT. Translating it yields CASSPDRISNQPQHF.

In regard to this clonotype: A much larger clone sits a single nucleotide away, making a read error possible. The CDR3 region has the DNA TGTGCCAGCATCGGGACAGGGTCCTACGAGCAGTACTTC. Translating it yields CASIGTGSYEQYF. This chain links TRBV16 with TRBJ2-7; 9 positions agree with TRBD1. This CDR3 has 13 residues. The germline gives CDR1 KGHSY, CDR2 FQNENV. The V and J ends lost 7 bases and 1 base, in that order; junction bases with no gene match: 2.

This clonotype was observed at least ten times. The J gene is TRBJ2-1, the V gene TRBV20-1, with TRBD2 matching over 10 bases. From germline, CDR1 is DFQATT and CDR2 SNEGSKA (reference sequence). The V and J ends lost 7 bases and 7 bases, in that order; junction bases with no gene match: 10. This CDR3 has 14 residues. Here the CDR3 reads CSGKRGGWDNEQFF. The CDR3 bases are TGCAGTGGCAAGCGGGGGGGTTGGGATAATGAGCAGTTCTTC.

This clonotype came up a few times. The rearrangement uses TRBV29-1 and TRBJ1-5; weak D call: TRBD1 (5 bases). The CDR3 is 12 amino acids. Germline V gene sequence: CDR1 SQVTM, CDR2 ANQGSEA. The V gene lost 4 bases and the J gene lost 4 bases, with 8 bases spanning the gap. The CDR3 region is CSVAEGNQPQHF. CDR3 coding DNA: TGCAGCGTTGCGGAGGGGAATCAGCCCCAGCATTTT.

At least ten counts were recorded for this clonotype. The chain carries TRBV6-1 and TRBJ2-7; D tentatively fits TRBD1 or TRBD2 (5 bases each). The CDR3 consists of 14 residues. The V gene lost 7 bases and the J gene lost 7 bases, with 20 bases spanning the gap. Germline V gene lookup returns CDR1 MNHNS and CDR2 SASEGT. The CDR3 DNA sequence: TGTGCCAGCACTTCTAGGGACGGATCTAAAGAGCAGTACTTC. It is translated as CASTSRDGSKEQYF.

This clonotype showed up many times. This chain joins TRBV5-1 and TRBJ1-1; possible D gene TRBD1, 6 bases. CDR1 and CDR2 (germline): SGHRS, YFSETQ. This CDR3 spans 14 amino acids. Trimming pared 7 bases from V and 1 base from J, leaving 14 bases between. The CDR3 reads CASGSGTQNTEAFF. The CDR3 coding sequence is TGCGCCAGCGGATCCGGGACACAGAACACTGAAGCTTTCTTT.

In the case of this clonotype: At one of its ends the junction is not consistent with the germline gene, which may arise from a read error. This chain joins TRBV3-1 and TRBJ1-6; D ambiguous. This CDR3 is 14 amino acids long. CDR1 is LGHDT, CDR2 YNNKEL, per germline (reference sequence). CDR3 region: CASSQIQINSPPHF. In nucleotides, the CDR3 is TGTGCCAGCAGCCAAATACAGATAAATTCACCCCCCCACTTT.

This clonotype was detected ten times or more. This chain links TRBV20-1 with TRBJ2-3; 10 positions match TRBD2. With V trimmed by 2 bases and J by 3 bases, 8 bases remained unmatched. Per germline, CDR1 DFQATT and CDR2 SNEGSKA (reference sequence). CDR3 length equals 16 residues. The DNA for the CDR3 is TGCAGTGCTAGACTAGCGGGGGCCATAACAACAGATACGCAGTATTTT. Encoded protein: CSARLAGAITTDTQYF.

The sample holds one count of this clonotype. This chain connects TRBV4-1 to TRBJ2-7, with D possibly being TRBD1 (6 bases). Germline V gene lookup returns CDR1 MGHRA and CDR2 YSYEKL. V lost 4 bases to trimming and J lost 7 bases, with 11 bases between them. The CDR3 has 12 amino acids. The CDR3 spells CASSRTRGEQYF. For the CDR3, the DNA is TGCGCCAGCAGCCGTACGAGGGGGGAGCAGTACTTC.

Notes on this clonotype: This may be a read error, as it is one base from a much larger clone. The genes are TRBV4-1 and TRBJ2-1; a possible D gene is TRBD2 (7 bases). This CDR3 spans 16 amino acids. Germline CDR1 reads MGHRA; CDR2 reads YSYEKL. DNA for the CDR3: TGCGCCAACAGCGGGGTTGGACAGCCCGCGCGGAGTGAGCAGTTCTTC. It specifies CANSGVGQPARSEQFF.

This clonotype has ten or more counts. An end of the junction differs from the germline gene, which may be a read error. V and J are TRBV20-1 and TRBJ2-7; D tentatively reads TRBD1 or TRBD2 (6 bases each). This CDR3 contains 14 residues. Germline V gene sequence: CDR1 DFQATT, CDR2 SNEGSKA (reference sequence). The CDR3 DNA reads as TGCAGTGCCAGAGTTGAGGGGGGAAAATACGAGCAGTACTTC. Protein sequence: CSARVEGGKYEQYF.